Listed here are 18 T cell receptor beta chains from one sample, sequenced in a study of Graves' ophthalmopathy and Graves' hyperthyroidism. RNA transcripts were the template, and TCR beta CDR3 regions were amplified from them. The library came from an HTBI-primed first-round RT-PCR and a second-round multiplex PCR. One entry per CDR3 protein, called by TCRdb with MiXCR from the multiplex PCR reads. The data contain under 200,000 distinct CDR3 sequences, over 35% of them singletons. Material for sequencing was peripheral blood. The receptors derive from a middle-aged woman with Graves' ophthalmopathy.

At least ten counts were recorded for this clonotype. The chain joins TRBV7-8 to TRBJ1-2; D is unresolved. CDR1 SGHVS and CDR2 FQNEAQ come from the germline V gene. The V gene lost 5 bases and the J gene lost 4 bases, with 11 bases spanning the gap. This CDR3 has 13 amino acids. Here the CDR3 reads CASSAGELYGYTF. Written as DNA, the CDR3 is TGTGCCAGCAGCGCAGGCGAGCTCTATGGCTACACCTTC.

This clonotype has more than one count but fewer than ten. J is TRBJ1-5 and V is TRBV7-8; weak D call: TRBD1 (6 bases). The V end was cut by 6 bases, the J end by 0 bases, with 12 bases between. Germline values: CDR1 SGHVS, CDR2 FQNEAQ. The CDR3 is made up of 15 amino acids. This chain's CDR3 is CASSPTGFSNQPQHF. The DNA of the CDR3 is TGTGCCAGCAGTCCTACAGGGTTTAGCAATCAGCCCCAGCATTTT. The complete variable domain, with remaining parts taken from reference TRBV7-8 and TRBJ1-5, reads GAGVSQSPRYKVAKRGQDVALRCDPISGHVSLFWYQQALGQGPEFLTYFQNEAQLDKSGLPSDRFFAERPEGSVSTLKIQRTQQEDSAVYLCASSPTGFSNQPQHFGDGTRLSIL.

This clonotype came up once. V is TRBV6-1 and J is TRBJ2-7; 9 bases line up with TRBD2. The germline V gene has CDR1 MNHNS and CDR2 SASEGT. The CDR3 totals 16 residues. The V gene end was trimmed by 6 bases and the J gene end by 6 bases; junction bases not matched to a gene: 15. CDR3 sequence reads: CASRAGGEPREREQYF. As DNA, the CDR3 is TGTGCCAGCAGGGCGGGGGGGGAACCCAGGGAACGCGAGCAGTACTTC.

The chain recombines TRBV12-3 or TRBV12-4 with TRBJ2-7, with 10 positions matching TRBD1. This CDR3 contains 14 residues. V dropped 6 bases and J dropped 3; count of bases not matched to a gene: 5. DNA of the CDR3: TGTGCCAGCAGCCGACGGGACAGGGGCTACGAGCAGTACTTC. The encoded protein is CASSRRDRGYEQYF.

The V and J genes are TRBV28 and TRBJ1-1, with no clear D. Germline assignment: CDR1 MDHEN and CDR2 SYDVKM. The CDR3 is made up of 12 amino acids. With 7 bases removed from V and 7 bases from J, the gap between germline ends came to 13 bases. CDR3 amino acids: CASTTSQLEAFF. CDR3 bases: TGTGCCAGCACCACTAGCCAACTTGAAGCTTTCTTT.

This clonotype was detected ten times or more. The chain links TRBV5-1 to TRBJ1-1; TRBD1 aligns across 7 bases. The CDR3 contains 15 residues. Per germline, CDR1 SGHRS and CDR2 YFSETQ. The V segment lost 3 bases and the J segment 1 base; nucleotides outside the gene matches: 6. CDR3 nucleotide sequence: TGCGCCAGCAGCTCCTCGGGACAGACGAACACTGAAGCTTTCTTT. This gives the protein CASSSSGQTNTEAFF.

This clonotype showed up many times. The rearrangement uses TRBV6-2 or TRBV6-3 and TRBJ2-2; D is uncertain. Trimming pared 2 bases from V and 2 bases from J, leaving 6 bases between. From germline, CDR1 is MNHEY and CDR2 SVGEGT. The CDR3 sequence is 14 residues long. CDR3 nucleotide sequence: TGTGCCAGCAGTTACAACACCAACACCGGGGAGCTGTTTTTT. Amino acid sequence: CASSYNTNTGELFF.

This clonotype was detected only a few times. This may be a read error: a much more frequent sequence differs by one nucleotide. The chain recombines TRBV9 with TRBJ2-7, with TRBD1 identical over 7 bases. CDR3 size: 14 residues. In germline, CDR1 is SGDLS, CDR2 YYNGEE. CDR3 nucleotides: TGTGGCAGCAGCCCCGACAGGGAAGTTTGGGAGCAGTACTTC. Protein sequence: CGSSPDREVWEQYF.

This chain connects TRBV28 to TRBJ1-6, with D unresolved. V lost 5 bases and J 1 base, leaving 6 bases between the germline ends. From germline, CDR1 is MDHEN and CDR2 SYDVKM. The CDR3 is made up of 14 amino acids. The CDR3 DNA reads as TGTGCCAGCAGTACGGGTTCCTATAATTCACCCCTCCACTTT. As protein: CASSTGSYNSPLHF. Drawing the rest from reference TRBV28 and TRBJ1-6, the complete variable domain is DVKVTQSSRYLVKRTGEKVFLECVQDMDHENMFWYRQDPGLGLRLIYFSYDVKMKEKGDIPEGYSVSREKKERFSLILESASTNQTSMYLCASSTGSYNSPLHFGNGTRLTVT.

This clonotype came up many times. This chain's CDR3 is CASSQGQGARETQYF. The CDR3 DNA reads TGCGCCAGCAGCCAGGGACAGGGGGCTCGGGAGACCCAGTACTTC. The J gene is TRBJ2-5, the V gene TRBV4-3; 12 nucleotides agree with TRBD1. Germline CDR1 LGHNA, CDR2 YSLEER. Unmatched junction bases numbered 4, after V lost 3 bases and J lost 5 bases. The CDR3 loop spans 15 amino acids.

J is TRBJ2-2 and V is TRBV6-2 or TRBV6-3; no clear D gene. This CDR3 region has 10 residues. V was pared by 8 bases and J by 6 bases, with 4 bases between. Germline V gene sequence: CDR1 MNHEY, CDR2 SVGEGT. CDR3 coding DNA: TGTGCCAGCTTGGCCGGGGAGCTGTTTTTT. This translates into CASLAGELFF.

The chain is built from TRBV12-3 or TRBV12-4 and TRBJ1-2, with 8 nucleotides matching TRBD1. V was pared by 3 bases and J by 8 bases, with 8 bases of the junction left unmatched. CDR3 length: 14 residues. CDR3 sequence (DNA): TGTGCCAGCAGTTTTAGACAGGGGCGTTGGGGCTACACCTTC. As protein: CASSFRQGRWGYTF.

This clonotype was seen a handful of times. The V call is TRBV7-8, the J call TRBJ1-1; D is uncertain. The CDR3 is made up of 13 amino acids. The V end lost 4 bases, the J end lost 4 bases, and 10 bases lay between the germline ends. Germline lookup yields CDR1 SGHVS and CDR2 FQNEAQ. CDR3 DNA sequence: TGTGCCAGCAGCTACGGAGAGTCCACTGAAGCTTTCTTT. Encoded protein: CASSYGESTEAFF.

For the CDR3, the DNA is TGTGCCAGCAGTGGAGACGGATTTAACTATGGCTACACCTTC. Its translation is CASSGDGFNYGYTF. The chain couples TRBV6-1 to TRBJ1-2; D remains ambiguous. Germline CDR1 and CDR2: MNHNS and SASEGT. Trimming left V 4 bases short and J 1 base short, with 10 bases between. There are 14 residues in the CDR3.

This clonotype was recorded at least ten times. The genes are TRBV19 and TRBJ1-5; no definite D call. Germline CDR1 is LNHDA and CDR2 is SQIVND (reference sequence). CDR3 length: 16 residues. Trimming stripped 5 bases from V and 2 bases from J, with 16 bases between. Here the CDR3 DNA reads TGTGCCAGTAGTGCAGGCGGGTATGGGGGCAATCAGCCCCAGCATTTT. Translated: CASSAGGYGGNQPQHF.

This clonotype showed up many times. The chain joins TRBV4-3 to TRBJ1-1; no clear D gene. Trimming cost V 0 bases and J 0 bases, with 8 bases left between them. The CDR3 contains 15 residues. Per the germline V gene, CDR1 is LGHNA and CDR2 is YSLEER. The CDR3 reads CASSQDGRLNTEAFF. As DNA, the CDR3 is TGCGCCAGCAGCCAAGATGGTAGACTGAACACTGAAGCTTTCTTT.

The V gene is TRBV27, the J gene TRBJ1-6; no firm D call. The V end was cut by 2 bases, the J end by 4 bases, with 9 bases between. The length of the CDR3 is 15 residues. Germline CDR1 reads MNHEY; CDR2 reads SMNVEV (reference sequence). The CDR3, as DNA: TGTGCCAGCAGTTTAGTAGGGTCATATAATTCACCCCTCCACTTT. This codes for CASSLVGSYNSPLHF.

This chain links TRBV6-4 with TRBJ2-2, with 10 bases that match TRBD2. Trimming took 1 base from V and 1 from J; bases not matched to a gene: 0. The germline gives CDR1 MRHNA, CDR2 SNTAGT. CDR3 length equals 16 residues. The CDR3 DNA follows: TGTGCCAGCAGTGACTTAGCGGGAGGGAACACCGGGGAGCTGTTTTTT. This translates into CASSDLAGGNTGELFF.